This T cell receptor beta chain appears in the sequencing data of a study of tumor-infiltrating lymphocytes in primary liver carcinoma. Co-extraction of RNA and DNA was performed on roughly 17-32 mg of unsorted bulk tissue. With chronic HBV infection, the patients were also treatment-naive. Germline CDR1 is SGHVS and CDR2 is FQNEAQ. The CDR3 is 17 residues long. Concerning this clonotype: A junction end diverges from the germline sequence, so it may reflect a read error.

From around 520 ng of total RNA, TCR beta-specific cDNA was reverse-transcribed using a constant-region primer. Employing slightly modified ARM-PCR, three nested multiplex PCR rounds were run, and these gave rise to the TCR beta libraries. With TRBV1-TRBV30 forward primers and a C-beta reverse primer, the first two PCR rounds were run for 9 to 10 cycles each. Each CDR3 protein is one row after TCRdb ran MiXCR on the multiplex PCR reads. The sample includes about 35,000 distinct CDR3 sequences, under 75% seen only once; the top ten take roughly 15%. This chain connects TRBV7-8 to TRBJ2-5; 11 bases are shared with TRBD2. Sequencing used liver tumor tissue from sampling region 4. Specified subset: tumor region T4, right-lateral pole. The clonotype was recovered from a man aged 40-49 years with primary liver carcinoma and hepatitis B virus infection. This chain's CDR3 is CANSFVSLAGGGETQYF. DNA for the CDR3: TGTGCCAACAGCTTTGTCAGCCTAGCGGGAGGAGGAGAGACCCAGTACTTC.